Listed here are 10 T cell receptor beta chains from one sample, sequenced in a study of shared clonotypes between healthy human individuals. The naive CD8 subset, CD45RO-negative cells positively selected for CCR7, excluded terminally differentiated effector memory CD45RA+ cells. Profiling relied on immunoSEQ multiplex PCR, and the TCRdb table lists in-frame clones only, not all of them. The sample consists of millions of clones, approximately 94% of them appearing once. The specimen was naive CD8+ T cells sorted from blood. These receptor sequences come from a man aged 18-30 years in good health.

This chain connects TRBV30 to TRBJ2-7; D may match TRBD1 or TRBD2 (5 bases each). Trimming removed 6 bases at V and 6 bases at J, with 12 bases between. This CDR3 spans 11 amino acids. Germline CDR1 is GTSNPN and CDR2 is SVGIG (reference sequence). The CDR3 bases are TGTGCCTGTTCTCCGGGGCTCGAGCAGTACTTC. It yields the protein CACSPGLEQYF.

This chain connects TRBV14 to TRBJ1-2, with D possibly being TRBD1 (6 bases). CDR1 is SGHDN, CDR2 FVKESK, per germline. The CDR3 length is 14 residues. The V and J ends lost 1 base and 3 bases respectively, with 9 bases between them. CDR3 nucleotide sequence: TGTGCCAGCAGCCAAGTGGGGGGGCACTATGGCTACACCTTC. Its protein is CASSQVGGHYGYTF. The whole variable domain, filled in from reference TRBV14 and TRBJ1-2, reads EAGVTQFPSHSVIEKGQTVTLRCDPISGHDNLYWYRRVMGKEIKFLLHFVKESKQDESGMPNNRFLAERTGGTYSTLKVQPAELEDSGVYFCASSQVGGHYGYTFGSGTRLTVV.

V gene TRBV5-6 combines with J gene TRBJ2-3; 7 bases map to TRBD1. Per germline, CDR1 SGHDT and CDR2 YYEEEE. This CDR3 region has 15 residues. V lost 2 bases, J lost 3 bases, and 6 bases stayed unmatched. The CDR3 DNA reads TGTGCCAGCAGCTTTACCCCGGGACAGACAGATACGCAGTATTTT. Translation: CASSFTPGQTDTQYF.

CDR3 nucleotide sequence: TGTGCCAGCAGCCCATACCCGCCAGGGCTCTCCTACGAGCAGTACTTC. Encoded protein: CASSPYPPGLSYEQYF. This rearrangement joins TRBV7-6 to TRBJ2-7, with D possibly TRBD1 on 5 matching bases. The CDR3 is 16 amino acids. Per the germline V gene, CDR1 is SGHVS and CDR2 is FNYEAQ. Trimming removed 5 bases from V and 0 bases from J, with 17 bases in between. Looking up the rest from reference TRBV7-6 and TRBJ2-7 gives the full variable domain: GAGVSQSPRYKVTKRGQDVALRCDPISGHVSLYWYRQALGQGPEFLTYFNYEAQQDKSGLPNDRFSAERPEGSISTLTIQRTEQRDSAMYRCASSPYPPGLSYEQYFGPGTRLTVT.

The chain carries TRBV10-3 and TRBJ2-7, with 11 positions matching TRBD1. Germline V gene lookup returns CDR1 ENHRY and CDR2 SYGVKD. The CDR3 covers 15 residues. J gave up 0 bases and V 7 bases, and 5 bases lay outside the gene matches. DNA for the CDR3: TGTGCCATCAAAGGGACAGGGGGAAGCTCCTACGAGCAGTACTTC. Translating it yields CAIKGTGGSSYEQYF.

The rearrangement links TRBV5-1 to TRBJ2-7; 10 bases fit TRBD2. V lost 2 bases and J lost 3; bases outside the gene matches: 5. The CDR3 contains 15 residues. From germline, CDR1 is SGHRS and CDR2 YFSETQ. CDR3: CASSLRTSGFYEQYF. CDR3 DNA sequence: TGCGCCAGCAGCTTAAGGACTAGCGGTTTCTACGAGCAGTACTTC.

On this clone itself: The junction departs from the called germline gene at one end, perhaps through a read error. The chain uses TRBV7-7 and TRBJ2-1; D uncertain. The germline CDR1 and CDR2 sequences are SSHAT and FNYEAQ (reference sequence). CDR3 length equals 16 residues. The CDR3 reads CASSPSYGYPYNEQFF. DNA for the CDR3: TGTGCTAGCAGCCCGTCGTACGGGTACCCCTACAATGAGCAGTTCTTC. Drawing the rest from reference TRBV7-7 and TRBJ2-1, the complete variable domain is GAGVSQSPRYKVTKRGQDVTLRCDPISSHATLYWYQQALGQGPEFLTYFNYEAQPDKSGLPSDRFSAERPEGSISTLTIQRTEQRDSAMYRCASSPSYGYPYNEQFFGPGTRLTVL.

The chain recombines TRBV7-9 with TRBJ2-3, with TRBD2 as a possible D gene (7 bases). This CDR3 spans 17 amino acids. The V gene's germline CDR1 is SEHNR and CDR2 FQNEAQ (reference sequence). V was shortened by 1 base and J by 2 bases, with 16 bases between the two germline ends. CDR3 sequence (DNA): TGTGCCAGCAGCTTAGGGCCGGGGGGCCGACCCACAGATACGCAGTATTTT. This codes for CASSLGPGGRPTDTQYF.

V usage is TRBV5-4 and J usage is TRBJ2-7; maybe TRBD1 (5 bases). V shed 3 bases and J shed 0 bases, with 7 bases lying between them. This CDR3 contains 13 residues. In germline, CDR1 is SGHNT, CDR2 YYREEE (reference sequence). CDR3 in DNA: TGTGCCAGCAGCTCAGACAGCTCCTACGAGCAGTACTTC. Its translation: CASSSDSSYEQYF. The full variable domain, rest sourced from reference TRBV5-4 and TRBJ2-7, is ETGVTQSPTHLIKTRGQQVTLRCSSQSGHNTVSWYQQALGQGPQFIFQYYREEENGRGNFPPRFSGLQFPNYSSELNVNALELDDSALYLCASSSDSSYEQYFGPGTRLTVT.

The CDR3 protein is CASSLDGQPQHF. Written as DNA, the CDR3 is TGTGCCAGCAGCTTAGACGGTCAGCCCCAGCATTTT. The V gene is TRBV11-2, the J gene TRBJ1-5; D not certain. Germline loops: CDR1 SGHAT, CDR2 FQNNGV. Trimming pared 0 bases from V and 6 bases from J, leaving 3 bases between. CDR3 length: 12 residues.